The 9 T cell receptor beta chains below come from one sample, sequenced in a study of T-cell memory formation after mild COVID-19. A single record per CDR3 protein comes from TCRdb applying MiXCR to the 5' RACE reads. This table holds 65,000 to 95,000 distinct CDR3 sequences, 10% to 15% found once. Source material: PBMCs or a T cell subset sorted from them (not recorded which). Receptors were obtained from a man aged 18 to 30 who had mild COVID-19 (a few samples of this study predate the infection). Cell type and time point are not known.

The chain has TRBV12-3 or TRBV12-4 and TRBJ2-5, with a possible D match to TRBD2 (6 bases). Trimming cost V 3 bases and J 3 bases, with 11 bases left between them. The CDR3 contains 14 residues. In nucleotides, the CDR3 is TGTGCCAGCAGTTTTGGGCGGGGCGAAGAGACCCAGTACTTC. This sequence encodes CASSFGRGEETQYF.

This clonotype was seen more than once but under ten times. The chain couples TRBV5-1 to TRBJ2-1; 11 bases line up with TRBD2. CDR3 length equals 15 residues. Trimming removed 0 bases from V and 10 bases from J; junction bases left unmatched: 6. The germline V gene has CDR1 SGHRS and CDR2 YFSETQ. The CDR3 bases are TGCGCCAGCAGCTTGGTGCCACGGACTAGCGGGGAGCAGTTCTTC. It specifies CASSLVPRTSGEQFF.

This clonotype turned up a few times. V gene TRBV7-6 combines with J gene TRBJ1-3; no firm D call. Trimming stripped 0 bases from V and 4 bases from J, with 13 bases between. This CDR3 is 16 amino acids long. Germline-derived CDR1 and CDR2 are SGHVS and FNYEAQ. CDR3 sequence reads: CASSLAAGSGGNTIYF. The CDR3 nucleotides are TGTGCCAGCAGCTTAGCGGCGGGGTCGGGAGGAAACACCATATATTTT.

This clonotype was seen only a few times. This chain uses TRBV4-1 with TRBJ2-5; 8 bases line up with TRBD2. This CDR3 is 15 amino acids long. Germline-derived CDR1 and CDR2 are MGHRA and YSYEKL. The trim removed 1 base at V and 2 bases at J, leaving 3 bases unmatched. CDR3 coding DNA: TGCGCCAGCAGCCAAGGTGTAGCGGGGCAAGAGACCCAGTACTTC. Translation gives CASSQGVAGQETQYF.

The CDR3 DNA is TGTGCCAGCAGCTTAAAGGGGATGGATACGCAGTATTTT. Its translation is CASSLKGMDTQYF. The rearrangement joins TRBV7-9 to TRBJ2-3, with a weak D call TRBD1 (5 bases). The CDR3 loop spans 13 amino acids. The V and J ends lost 2 bases and 6 bases respectively, with 9 bases between them. Per the germline V gene, CDR1 is SEHNR and CDR2 is FQNEAQ (reference sequence).

The chain links TRBV7-6 to TRBJ2-7, with 8 bases lining up with TRBD1. V shed 0 bases and J 5 bases; nucleotides not matched to a gene: 0. The length of the CDR3 is 13 residues. Germline V gene lookup returns CDR1 SGHVS and CDR2 FNYEAQ. CDR3 DNA: TGTGCCAGCAGCTTAGCACAGGGGGACGAGCAGTACTTC. Translating it yields CASSLAQGDEQYF.

The chain recombines TRBV10-1 with TRBJ1-6; D unresolved. In germline, CDR1 is WNHNN, CDR2 SYGVQD (reference sequence). Trimming cost V 3 bases and J 6 bases, with 9 bases left between them. This CDR3 comprises 14 residues. The DNA for the CDR3 is TGCGCCAGCAGTGACACCCGGGGTAATTCACCCCTCCACTTT. It yields the protein CASSDTRGNSPLHF.

This clonotype showed up just a few times. The rearrangement uses TRBV6-2 or TRBV6-3 and TRBJ1-1; no reliable D call. Germline V CDR1 and CDR2: MNHEY, SVGEGT. Trimming shortened V by 6 bases and J by 2 bases, and 4 bases separated the two germline ends. This CDR3 contains 11 residues. The CDR3, as DNA: TGTGCCAGCAGGGATAACACTGAAGCTTTCTTT. The encoded protein is CASRDNTEAFF.

The rearrangement uses TRBV2 and TRBJ2-7; 7 positions agree with TRBD1. V trimming: 7 bases; J trimming: 5 bases; junction bases outside the gene matches: 11. CDR3 length equals 14 residues. CDR1 is SNHLY and CDR2 is FYNNEI in the germline V gene. CDR3 sequence reads: CASNDPTGLDEQYF. The DNA of the CDR3 is TGTGCCAGCAATGACCCGACAGGGCTCGACGAGCAGTACTTC.